The T cell receptor (beta chain) described here comes from a study of T cells expressing NK-cell markers. Overall study: In sorted CD3+CD56+NKG2C+, CD3+CD56+NKG2C- and CD3+CD56-NKG2C+ T cells, TCR beta repertoires were obtained. Serological testing identified seven of the eight sequenced donors as HCMV-seropositive and one as seronegative.

The CDR3 is 13 amino acids. Germline lookup yields CDR1 MDHEN and CDR2 SYDVKM. Notes on the study in general: These same clonotypes (in several donors) also led the CD3+CD56-NKG2C+ fraction.

As concerns this clonotype: Its antigen is not identified.

Making the TCR beta cDNA relied on 5'RACE template switching with UMIs. TCRdb derives one entry per CDR3 protein from the 5' RACE reads, leaving out DNA. In all, the sample yields roughly 380,000 distinct CDR3 sequences. Sequences were obtained from blood T cells: a sorted CD56 or NKG2C T cell subset, CD4+ or CD8+ T cells, or bulk PBMC T cells (not recorded which). V is TRBV28 and J is TRBJ2-6; no DNA is available, so the TRBD1 call from TCRdb remains unchecked. The source is a man aged 18 to 69 in good health. CDR3 amino acids: CAGGVSGANVLTF. Based on the CDR3 plus reference TRBV28 and TRBJ2-6, the full variable domain is DVKVTQSSRYLVKRTGEKVFLECVQDMDHENMFWYRQDPGLGLRLIYFSYDVKMKEKGDIPEGYSVSREKKERFSLILESASTNQTSMYLCAGGVSGANVLTFGAGSRLTVL.